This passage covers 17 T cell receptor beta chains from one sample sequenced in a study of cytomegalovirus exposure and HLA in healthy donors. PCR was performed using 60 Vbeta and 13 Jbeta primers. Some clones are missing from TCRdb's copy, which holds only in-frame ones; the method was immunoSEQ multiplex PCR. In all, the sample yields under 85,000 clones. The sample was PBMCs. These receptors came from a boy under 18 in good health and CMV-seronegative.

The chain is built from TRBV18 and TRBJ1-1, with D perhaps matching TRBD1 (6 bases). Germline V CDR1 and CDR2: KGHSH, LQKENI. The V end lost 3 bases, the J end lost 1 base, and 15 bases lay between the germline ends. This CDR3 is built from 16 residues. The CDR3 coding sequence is TGTGCCAGCTCACCGGGGGCAGGTGGGACGAACACTGAAGCTTTCTTT. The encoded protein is CASSPGAGGTNTEAFF.

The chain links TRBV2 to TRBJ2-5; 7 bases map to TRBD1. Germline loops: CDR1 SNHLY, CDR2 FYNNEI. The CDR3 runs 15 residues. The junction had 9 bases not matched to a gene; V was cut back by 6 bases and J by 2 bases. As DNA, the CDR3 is TGTGCCAGCAGGGGGGACAGTAGCCCACAAGAGACCCAGTACTTC. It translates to CASRGDSSPQETQYF.

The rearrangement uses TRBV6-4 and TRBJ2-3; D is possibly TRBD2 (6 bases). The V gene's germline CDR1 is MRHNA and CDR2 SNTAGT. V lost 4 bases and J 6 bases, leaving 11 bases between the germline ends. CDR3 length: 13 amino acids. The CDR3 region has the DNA TGTGCCAGCAGTGGGGGACTTTATGATACGCAGTATTTT. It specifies CASSGGLYDTQYF.

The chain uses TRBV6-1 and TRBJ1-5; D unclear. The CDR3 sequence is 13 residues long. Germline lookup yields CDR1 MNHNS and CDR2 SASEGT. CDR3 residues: CAWAASSNQPQHF. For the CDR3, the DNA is TGTGCTTGGGCAGCCTCTAGCAATCAGCCCCAGCATTTT.

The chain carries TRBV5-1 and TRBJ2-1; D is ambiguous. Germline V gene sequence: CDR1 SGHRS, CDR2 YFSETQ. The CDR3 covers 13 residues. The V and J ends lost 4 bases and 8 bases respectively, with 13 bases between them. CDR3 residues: CASSQRSVDEQFF. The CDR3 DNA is TGCGCCAGCAGCCAGCGCAGCGTCGATGAGCAGTTCTTC.

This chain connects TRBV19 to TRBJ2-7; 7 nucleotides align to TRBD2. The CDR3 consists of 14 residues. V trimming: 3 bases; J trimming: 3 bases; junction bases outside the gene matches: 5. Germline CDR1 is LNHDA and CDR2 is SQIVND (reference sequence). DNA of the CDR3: TGTGCCAGTAGTATCGGCGGGGGAGACTACGAGCAGTACTTC. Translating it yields CASSIGGGDYEQYF.

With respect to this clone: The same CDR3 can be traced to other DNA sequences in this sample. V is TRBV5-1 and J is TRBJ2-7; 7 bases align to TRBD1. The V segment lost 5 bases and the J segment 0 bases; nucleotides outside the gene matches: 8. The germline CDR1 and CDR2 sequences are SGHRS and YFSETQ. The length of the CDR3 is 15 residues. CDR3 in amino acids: CASRPDRALSYEQYF. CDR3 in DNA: TGCGCCAGCAGACCAGACAGGGCGCTCTCCTACGAGCAGTACTTC.

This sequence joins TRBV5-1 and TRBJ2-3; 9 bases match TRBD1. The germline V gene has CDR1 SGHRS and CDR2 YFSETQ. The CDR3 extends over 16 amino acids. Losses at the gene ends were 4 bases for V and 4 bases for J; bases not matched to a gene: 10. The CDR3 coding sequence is TGCGCCAGCAGCCTTTACTTGAGACAGGGGGCAGATACGCAGTATTTT. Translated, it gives CASSLYLRQGADTQYF. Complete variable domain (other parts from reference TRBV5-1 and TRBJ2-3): KAGVTQTPRYLIKTRGQQVTLSCSPISGHRSVSWYQQTPGQGLQFLFEYFSETQRNKGNFPGRFSGRQFSNSRSEMNVSTLELGDSALYLCASSLYLRQGADTQYFGPGTRLTVL.

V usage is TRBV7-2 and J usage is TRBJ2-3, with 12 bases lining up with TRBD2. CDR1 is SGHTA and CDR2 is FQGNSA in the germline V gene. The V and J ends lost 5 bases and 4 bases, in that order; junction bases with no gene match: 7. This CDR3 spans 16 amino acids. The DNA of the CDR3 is TGTGCCAGCAGCGAAAGACTAGCGGGAGAGGCAGATACGCAGTATTTT. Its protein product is CASSERLAGEADTQYF. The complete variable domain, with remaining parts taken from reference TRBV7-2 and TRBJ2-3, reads GAGVSQSPSNKVTEKGKDVELRCDPISGHTALYWYRQSLGQGLEFLIYFQGNSAPDKSGLPSDRFSAERTGGSVSTLTIQRTQQEDSAVYLCASSERLAGEADTQYFGPGTRLTVL.

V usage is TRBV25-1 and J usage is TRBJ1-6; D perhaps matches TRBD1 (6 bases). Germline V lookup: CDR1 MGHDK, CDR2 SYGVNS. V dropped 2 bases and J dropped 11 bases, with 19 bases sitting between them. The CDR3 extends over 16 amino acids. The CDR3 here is CASSERTGSSIPPLHF. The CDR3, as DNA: TGTGCCAGCAGTGAACGTACAGGGAGTAGCATACCACCCCTCCACTTT.

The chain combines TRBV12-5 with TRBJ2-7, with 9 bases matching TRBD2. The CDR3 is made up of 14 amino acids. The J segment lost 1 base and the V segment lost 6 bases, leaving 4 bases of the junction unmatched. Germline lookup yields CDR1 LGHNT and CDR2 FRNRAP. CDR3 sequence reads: CASGLSGGSYEQYF. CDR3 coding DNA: TGTGCTAGTGGCCTTAGCGGGGGTTCCTACGAGCAGTACTTC.

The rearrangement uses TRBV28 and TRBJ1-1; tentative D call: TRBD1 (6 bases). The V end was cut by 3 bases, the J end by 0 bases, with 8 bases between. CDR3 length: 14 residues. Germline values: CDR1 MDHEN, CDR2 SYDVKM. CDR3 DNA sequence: TGTGCCAGCAGTTTGGGACATTTGAACACTGAAGCTTTCTTT. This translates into CASSLGHLNTEAFF.

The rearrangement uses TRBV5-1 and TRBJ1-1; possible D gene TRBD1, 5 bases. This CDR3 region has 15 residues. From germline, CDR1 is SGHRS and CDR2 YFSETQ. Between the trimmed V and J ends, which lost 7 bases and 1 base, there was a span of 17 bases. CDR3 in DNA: TGCGCCAGCGTGGGTGCGGGGCAGGGGAACACTGAAGCTTTCTTT. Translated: CASVGAGQGNTEAFF.

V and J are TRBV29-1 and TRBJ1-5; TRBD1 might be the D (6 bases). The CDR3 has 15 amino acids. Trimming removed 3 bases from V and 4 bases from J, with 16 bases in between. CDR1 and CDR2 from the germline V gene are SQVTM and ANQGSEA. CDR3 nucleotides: TGCAGCGTTGAGGTCGGGGGGGCCCGAAATCAGCCCCAGCATTTT. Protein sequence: CSVEVGGARNQPQHF.

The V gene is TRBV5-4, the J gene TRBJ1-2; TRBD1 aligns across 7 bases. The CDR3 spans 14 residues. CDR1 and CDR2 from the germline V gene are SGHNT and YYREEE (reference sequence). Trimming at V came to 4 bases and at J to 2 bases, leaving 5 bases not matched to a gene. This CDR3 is CASSGKQGNYGYTF. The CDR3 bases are TGTGCCAGCAGCGGAAAACAGGGGAACTATGGCTACACCTTC.

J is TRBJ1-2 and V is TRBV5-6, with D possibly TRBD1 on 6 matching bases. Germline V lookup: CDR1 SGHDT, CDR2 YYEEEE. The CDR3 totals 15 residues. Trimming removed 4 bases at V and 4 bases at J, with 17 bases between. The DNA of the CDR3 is TGTGCCAGCAGCCCGAACGTAGGGGGAGTCTATGGCTACACCTTC. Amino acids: CASSPNVGGVYGYTF.

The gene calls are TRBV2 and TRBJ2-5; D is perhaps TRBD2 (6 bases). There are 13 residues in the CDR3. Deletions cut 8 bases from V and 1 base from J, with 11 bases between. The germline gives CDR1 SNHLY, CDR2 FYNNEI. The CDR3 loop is CASGPGVQETQYF. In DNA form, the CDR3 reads TGTGCCAGCGGGCCGGGGGTCCAAGAGACCCAGTACTTC.